The next 25 T cell receptor beta chains were all read from a single sample in a study of shared clonotypes between healthy human individuals. Clones were sequenced by immunoSEQ multiplex PCR, and TCRdb holds only the in-frame ones, with some missing. The sample holds roughly 2 million clones, about 95% seen once. As defined, naive CD8 cells were CD45RO-negative and positively selected for CCR7, with terminally differentiated effector memory CD45RA+ cells excluded. Specimen: naive CD8+ T cells sorted from blood. Every receptor here comes from a man between 18 and 29 years old in good health.

Comments on this clone: The same CDR3 arises from other DNA sequences in this sample as well. The CDR3 loop reads CASSSSGSNQPQHF. The CDR3 DNA reads as TGTGCCAGCAGTTCCTCGGGGAGCAATCAGCCCCAGCATTTT. The chain joins TRBV27 to TRBJ1-5; D is ambiguous. This CDR3 comprises 14 residues. Germline assignment: CDR1 MNHEY and CDR2 SMNVEV (reference sequence). With 4 bases removed from V and 1 base from J, the gap between germline ends came to 8 bases.

This chain joins TRBV11-2 and TRBJ2-7; 8 nucleotides align to TRBD1. Germline V lookup: CDR1 SGHAT, CDR2 FQNNGV. The length of the CDR3 is 15 residues. J lost 2 bases, V lost 3 bases, and 6 bases had no gene match. CDR3: CASSLNRGLAYEQYF. The CDR3 region has the DNA TGTGCCAGCAGCTTGAACAGGGGGTTGGCCTACGAGCAGTACTTC.

The chain couples TRBV19 to TRBJ2-7, with 10 bases matching TRBD2. The length of the CDR3 is 15 residues. The V segment lost 3 bases and the J segment 3 bases; nucleotides outside the gene matches: 5. From germline, CDR1 is LNHDA and CDR2 SQIVND (reference sequence). CDR3 loop: CASSIGLAVYYEQYF. For the CDR3, the DNA is TGTGCCAGTAGTATTGGACTAGCGGTGTACTACGAGCAGTACTTC.

V is TRBV28 and J is TRBJ2-7, with D tentatively TRBD2 (7 bases). Germline lookup yields CDR1 MDHEN and CDR2 SYDVKM. The V end lost 3 bases, the J end lost 5 bases, and 23 bases lay between the germline ends. The CDR3 extends over 17 amino acids. CDR3 nucleotides: TGTGCCAGCAGTTTGTCAGTGCTGGGGGGGCTGAGGGACGAGCAGTACTTC. It translates to CASSLSVLGGLRDEQYF.

This CDR3 reads CASSDLGPGLAGQETQYF. In DNA form, the CDR3 reads TGTGCCAGCAGTGACCTTGGCCCGGGACTAGCGGGCCAAGAGACCCAGTACTTC. V and J are TRBV25-1 and TRBJ2-5, with 12 positions matching TRBD2. With V trimmed by 3 bases and J by 1 base, 9 bases remained unmatched. The CDR3 spans 18 residues. Germline values: CDR1 MGHDK, CDR2 SYGVNS. Full variable domain (outside the CDR3, taken from reference TRBV25-1 and TRBJ2-5): EADIYQTPRYLVIGTGKKITLECSQTMGHDKMYWYQQDPGMELHLIHYSYGVNSTEKGDLSSESTVSRIRTEHFPLTLESARPSHTSQYLCASSDLGPGLAGQETQYFGPGTRLLVL.

The chain links TRBV9 to TRBJ2-3, with 7 bases that match TRBD2. The junction had 5 bases not matched to a gene; V was cut back by 3 bases and J by 4 bases. CDR3 length: 14 residues. The germline V gene encodes CDR1 SGDLS and CDR2 YYNGEE. The CDR3 DNA is TGTGCCAGCAGCGCCTCTGGACTAGCAGATACGCAGTATTTT. This translates into CASSASGLADTQYF.

Concerning this clone: At one end the junction does not follow the germline gene, possibly because of a read error. The rearrangement joins TRBV7-7 to TRBJ2-5, with a possible D match to TRBD2 (6 bases). The length of the CDR3 is 16 residues. Per germline, CDR1 SSHAT and CDR2 FNYEAQ (reference sequence). CDR3 in amino acids: CASSLEIGGIKETQYF. As DNA, the CDR3 is TGTGCTAGCAGCTTAGAAATCGGCGGGATTAAAGAGACCCAGTACTTC.

The chain joins TRBV28 to TRBJ2-7, with D perhaps matching TRBD1 or TRBD2 (5 bases each). The V gene's germline CDR1 is MDHEN and CDR2 SYDVKM. The CDR3 extends over 16 amino acids. Trimming removed 5 bases at V and 2 bases at J, with 19 bases between. DNA for the CDR3: TGTGCCAGCAGTCCGGTCGGGGCCTCAGGCACCTACGAGCAGTACTTC. Protein sequence: CASSPVGASGTYEQYF. Combining the CDR3 with reference TRBV28 and TRBJ2-7 gives the whole variable domain DVKVTQSSRYLVKRTGEKVFLECVQDMDHENMFWYRQDPGLGLRLIYFSYDVKMKEKGDIPEGYSVSREKKERFSLILESASTNQTSMYLCASSPVGASGTYEQYFGPGTRLTVT.

The chain couples TRBV27 to TRBJ2-1; 9 bases line up with TRBD1. CDR1 and CDR2 (germline): MNHEY, SMNVEV (reference sequence). V gave up 5 bases and J gave up 8 bases; unmatched junction bases: 4. The CDR3 is 13 amino acids. CDR3 sequence: CASSRQGGDEQFF. In DNA, the CDR3 is TGTGCCAGCAGTCGACAGGGGGGCGATGAGCAGTTCTTC.

The chain recombines TRBV27 with TRBJ2-3; the D is unclear. Trimming took 2 bases from V and 0 from J, leaving 18 bases between them. CDR3 size: 18 residues. CDR1 is MNHEY, CDR2 SMNVEV, per germline (reference sequence). CDR3 protein: CASSLLFRGVISTDTQYF. The CDR3, as DNA: TGTGCCAGCAGTTTACTTTTCCGTGGGGTCATAAGCACAGATACGCAGTATTTT.

This clone was picked up one time. The rearrangement uses TRBV27 and TRBJ2-7; 11 positions match TRBD1. V lost 3 bases and J lost 5; bases outside the gene matches: 3. This CDR3 has 14 amino acids. The germline gives CDR1 MNHEY, CDR2 SMNVEV (reference sequence). The CDR3 loop is CASSFQDRGHEQYF. The CDR3 DNA is TGTGCCAGCAGTTTTCAGGACAGGGGGCACGAGCAGTACTTC.

The J gene is TRBJ2-5, the V gene TRBV19, with no clear D. Per germline, CDR1 LNHDA and CDR2 SQIVND (reference sequence). V gave up 6 bases and J gave up 2 bases, with 16 bases separating them. This CDR3 is 15 amino acids long. CDR3 nucleotides: TGTGCCAGTAGCCCTCGGATCTCTCGGCAAGAGACCCAGTACTTC. It translates to CASSPRISRQETQYF.

V and J are TRBV5-6 and TRBJ1-2, with TRBD1 matching over 7 bases. This CDR3 region has 15 residues. The trim removed 2 bases at V and 3 bases at J, leaving 7 bases unmatched. CDR1 is SGHDT and CDR2 is YYEEEE in the germline V gene. The CDR3 DNA sequence: TGTGCCAGCAGCTTACAAGGGGGCGCCTACTATGGCTACACCTTC. The encoded protein is CASSLQGGAYYGYTF.

The chain links TRBV6-5 to TRBJ2-3, with 9 bases fitting TRBD2. In germline, CDR1 is MNHEY, CDR2 SVGAGI. J gave up 3 bases and V 1 base, and 2 bases lay outside the gene matches. This CDR3 has 15 residues. The DNA of the CDR3 is TGTGCCAGCAGTTACTTAGCGGGAGCGACAGATACGCAGTATTTT. Amino acids: CASSYLAGATDTQYF.

The rearrangement links TRBV19 to TRBJ1-5, with a tentative D call TRBD1 (5 bases). V gave up 6 bases and J gave up 7 bases, with 13 bases separating them. Germline CDR1 LNHDA, CDR2 SQIVND (reference sequence). The CDR3 totals 13 residues. The CDR3 DNA reads TGTGCCAGTAGCTGGGGGGGTTTGCAGCCCCAGCATTTT. This sequence encodes CASSWGGLQPQHF.

The chain employs TRBV6-1 and TRBJ2-7; 7 bases line up with TRBD1. V was clipped by 4 bases and J by 2 bases; unmatched bases: 5. The CDR3 has 14 amino acids. Germline CDR1 is MNHNS and CDR2 is SASEGT. The CDR3 protein is CASSAHRGTYEQYF. The DNA for the CDR3 is TGTGCCAGCAGTGCCCACAGGGGAACCTACGAGCAGTACTTC.

Note on this clone: This sample also contains other DNA sequences that code for the same CDR3. J is TRBJ2-7 and V is TRBV5-1; the D is unclear. V was cut by 0 bases and J by 0 bases, with 7 bases left in between. CDR1 is SGHRS, CDR2 YFSETQ, per germline. The CDR3 contains 14 residues. CDR3 loop: CASSLDRASYEQYF. The DNA of the CDR3 is TGCGCCAGCAGCTTGGATAGGGCCTCCTACGAGCAGTACTTC.

The CDR3 protein is CSVELAGGLNNEQFF. CDR3 nucleotides: TGCAGCGTTGAACTAGCGGGGGGGCTAAACAATGAGCAGTTCTTC. This rearrangement joins TRBV29-1 to TRBJ2-1; 12 nucleotides line up with TRBD2. The CDR3 contains 15 residues. Per the germline V gene, CDR1 is SQVTM and CDR2 is ANQGSEA. V was clipped by 2 bases and J by 5 bases; unmatched bases: 4.

The J gene is TRBJ2-2, the V gene TRBV13; D unresolved. The CDR3 spans 16 residues. The germline CDR1 and CDR2 sequences are PRHDT and FYEKMQ (reference sequence). Deletions cut 0 bases from V and 0 bases from J, with 8 bases between. DNA for the CDR3: TGTGCCAGCAGCTTAGGAGGTCTAACGAACACCGGGGAGCTGTTTTTT. It encodes CASSLGGLTNTGELFF.

This clone was seen a single time. The chain links TRBV5-1 to TRBJ1-1; no firm D call. Germline CDR1 reads SGHRS; CDR2 reads YFSETQ. The CDR3 length is 14 residues. V lost 0 bases and J 7 bases, leaving 13 bases between the germline ends. CDR3 in DNA: TGCGCCAGCAGCTTGGACGGAGGACTTGGTGAAGCTTTCTTT. This sequence encodes CASSLDGGLGEAFF. The complete variable domain, with remaining parts taken from reference TRBV5-1 and TRBJ1-1, reads KAGVTQTPRYLIKTRGQQVTLSCSPISGHRSVSWYQQTPGQGLQFLFEYFSETQRNKGNFPGRFSGRQFSNSRSEMNVSTLELGDSALYLCASSLDGGLGEAFFGQGTRLTVV.

The chain employs TRBV13 and TRBJ1-4; the D is unclear. V shed 8 bases and J shed 0 bases, with 7 bases lying between them. The CDR3 has 13 residues. CDR1 and CDR2 from the germline V gene are PRHDT and FYEKMQ (reference sequence). In DNA, the CDR3 is TGTGCCAGCCGGACCACAACTAATGAAAAACTGTTTTTT. Amino acid sequence: CASRTTTNEKLFF.

This chain uses TRBV7-3 with TRBJ2-7; possibly TRBD1 for D (5 bases). Between the trimmed V and J ends, which lost 8 bases and 2 bases, there was a span of 13 bases. Germline V CDR1 and CDR2: SGHTA, FQGTGA. The CDR3 extends over 13 amino acids. Here the CDR3 reads CASRKGITYEQYF. The CDR3 DNA reads as TGTGCCAGCCGTAAGGGGATAACCTACGAGCAGTACTTC.

The chain uses TRBV7-9 and TRBJ2-2; D perhaps matches TRBD1 (5 bases). The CDR3 extends over 14 amino acids. Germline assignment: CDR1 SEHNR and CDR2 FQNEAQ (reference sequence). The V gene lost 7 bases and the J gene lost 4 bases, with 13 bases spanning the gap. In DNA form, the CDR3 reads TGTGCCAGCATGGGGCAGGGCCCCACCGGGGAGCTGTTTTTT. Its translation: CASMGQGPTGELFF.

The rearrangement uses TRBV19 and TRBJ2-1, with D perhaps TRBD2 (6 bases). The CDR3 loop spans 15 amino acids. Between the trimmed V and J ends, which lost 0 bases and 6 bases, there was a span of 12 bases. CDR1 and CDR2 from the germline V gene are LNHDA and SQIVND (reference sequence). The CDR3 nucleotides are TGTGCCAGTAGTATAGATGGGGGGATTGGCAATGAGCAGTTCTTC. It codes for CASSIDGGIGNEQFF.

The rearrangement joins TRBV1 to TRBJ2-2; the table's D call of TRBD2 was not tested on the DNA. TRBV1 has pseudogene status. The CDR3 has 16 amino acids. The CDR3 is CTSSQIEGTITGELFF. The CDR3 region has the DNA TGCACCAGCAGCCAAATAGAGGGCACGATCACCGGGGAGCTGTTTTTT.